One sample yielded the 30 T cell receptor beta chains listed below, sequenced in a study of cytomegalovirus exposure and HLA in healthy donors. The PCR was carried out with 60 Vbeta primers and 13 Jbeta primers. Some clones are missing from TCRdb's copy, which holds only in-frame ones; the method was immunoSEQ multiplex PCR. The data include approximately 47,000 clones; the top ten clones carry around 16%. Sequencing was done on a sample of PBMCs. All receptors come from a male donor in good health and CMV-seronegative.

The chain combines TRBV19 with TRBJ1-1; the match to TRBD1 covers 9 bases. This CDR3 comprises 17 residues. Germline CDR1 LNHDA, CDR2 SQIVND (reference sequence). V trimming: 0 bases; J trimming: 3 bases; junction bases outside the gene matches: 8. CDR3 sequence (DNA): TGTGCCAGTAGTATAGACGAGACAGGGGGAGGAGACACTGAAGCTTTCTTT. Translating gives CASSIDETGGGDTEAFF.

The chain has TRBV5-1 and TRBJ2-4; no clear D gene. The CDR3 extends over 18 amino acids. Germline CDR1 SGHRS, CDR2 YFSETQ. The V end lost 3 bases, the J end lost 0 bases, and 19 bases lay between the germline ends. The CDR3 coding sequence is TGCGCCAGCAGCTCAGGCACGGCAGCAGAGTTAGCCAAAAACATTCAGTACTTC. This translates into CASSSGTAAELAKNIQYF. Complete variable domain (other parts from reference TRBV5-1 and TRBJ2-4): KAGVTQTPRYLIKTRGQQVTLSCSPISGHRSVSWYQQTPGQGLQFLFEYFSETQRNKGNFPGRFSGRQFSNSRSEMNVSTLELGDSALYLCASSSGTAAELAKNIQYFGAGTRLSVL.

The chain uses TRBV9 and TRBJ2-7; possible D gene TRBD2, 5 bases. This CDR3 has 15 amino acids. CDR1 is SGDLS, CDR2 YYNGEE, per germline. Trimming took off 4 bases at V and 2 bases at J, with 16 bases between the two ends. CDR3 residues: CASSPTGKFAYEQYF. CDR3 DNA: TGTGCCAGCAGCCCAACCGGGAAGTTTGCCTACGAGCAGTACTTC. Supplemented by reference TRBV9 and TRBJ2-7, the full variable domain reads DSGVTQTPKHLITATGQRVTLRCSPRSGDLSVYWYQQSLDQGLQFLIQYYNGEERAKGNILERFSAQQFPDLHSELNLSSLELGDSALYFCASSPTGKFAYEQYFGPGTRLTVT.

The CDR3 sequence is CASSLRTAGDEQYF. As DNA, the CDR3 is TGTGCCAGCAGCTTAAGGACGGCAGGGGACGAGCAGTACTTC. This sequence joins TRBV7-2 and TRBJ2-7; the D gene is possibly TRBD1 (6 bases). The CDR3 runs 14 residues. V shed 2 bases and J shed 5 bases, with 13 bases lying between them. Germline CDR1 reads SGHTA; CDR2 reads FQGNSA.

V gene TRBV2 combines with J gene TRBJ2-7, with D perhaps TRBD1 (5 bases). CDR3 length equals 13 residues. V gave up 4 bases and J gave up 7 bases, with 14 bases separating them. Germline assignment: CDR1 SNHLY and CDR2 FYNNEI. CDR3 nucleotide sequence: TGTGCCAGCAGTGGGGGCAGGGTGCGGGAGCAGTACTTC. This sequence encodes CASSGGRVREQYF.

This chain joins TRBV5-1 and TRBJ2-5; tentatively, D is TRBD2 (7 bases). V was pared by 0 bases and J by 3 bases, with 12 bases between. This CDR3 has 15 residues. Per germline, CDR1 SGHRS and CDR2 YFSETQ. In DNA form, the CDR3 reads TGCGCCAGCAGCTTGGGAAAGGGGGGGGAAGAGACCCAGTACTTC. As protein: CASSLGKGGEETQYF.

The genes are TRBV9 and TRBJ1-1; possibly TRBD1 for D (6 bases). The CDR3 spans 14 residues. Between the trimmed V and J ends, which lost 3 bases and 4 bases, there was a span of 13 bases. Germline V lookup: CDR1 SGDLS, CDR2 YYNGEE. Written as DNA, the CDR3 is TGTGCCAGCAGCGACCCAGGGGTTCGCACTGAAGCTTTCTTT. Protein sequence: CASSDPGVRTEAFF.

V usage is TRBV29-1 and J usage is TRBJ1-5, with 9 bases matching TRBD1. The CDR3 is 13 amino acids. Trimming at V came to 6 bases and at J to 3 bases, leaving 3 bases not matched to a gene. CDR1 and CDR2 from the germline V gene are SQVTM and ANQGSEA. The CDR3 spells CSVGDRVNQPQHF. The CDR3 nucleotides are TGCAGCGTAGGGGACAGGGTCAATCAGCCCCAGCATTTT.

The chain joins TRBV7-3 to TRBJ2-7; TRBD1 is a possible D gene (6 bases). The V and J ends lost 4 bases and 3 bases respectively, with 16 bases between them. Germline CDR1 and CDR2: SGHTA and FQGTGA. The CDR3 covers 15 residues. CDR3 sequence (DNA): TGTGCCAGCAGCTGGGCGACAGGCTTAGTCTACGAGCAGTACTTC. It is translated as CASSWATGLVYEQYF.

The gene calls are TRBV7-9 and TRBJ2-3; 11 bases agree with TRBD2. The CDR3 has 16 amino acids. Germline-derived CDR1 and CDR2 are SEHNR and FQNEAQ (reference sequence). V was clipped by 1 base and J by 3 bases; unmatched bases: 3. The CDR3 DNA is TGTGCCAGCAGCTTAGGATCTAGCGGGGGGACAGATACGCAGTATTTT. Translating it yields CASSLGSSGGTDTQYF. Full variable domain (rest looked up from reference TRBV7-9 and TRBJ2-3): DTGVSQNPRHKITKRGQNVTFRCDPISEHNRLYWYRQTLGQGPEFLTYFQNEAQLEKSRLLSDRFSAERPKGSFSTLEIQRTEQGDSAMYLCASSLGSSGGTDTQYFGPGTRLTVL.

This rearrangement joins TRBV5-1 to TRBJ2-7; tentative D call: TRBD2 (7 bases). The V and J ends lost 8 bases and 2 bases respectively, with 14 bases between them. Germline CDR1 and CDR2: SGHRS and YFSETQ. CDR3 length equals 13 residues. CDR3 in DNA: TGCGCCAGTGCTCAGGGGAGGGCCTACGAGCAGTACTTC. Translation: CASAQGRAYEQYF. The whole variable domain, remainder taken from reference TRBV5-1 and TRBJ2-7, is KAGVTQTPRYLIKTRGQQVTLSCSPISGHRSVSWYQQTPGQGLQFLFEYFSETQRNKGNFPGRFSGRQFSNSRSEMNVSTLELGDSALYLCASAQGRAYEQYFGPGTRLTVT.

The CDR3 is CASSPGTEAFF. CDR3 coding DNA: TGTGCCAGCAGCCCCGGGACTGAAGCTTTCTTT. The V and J genes are TRBV16 and TRBJ1-1, with D unresolved. The CDR3 is 11 amino acids. Germline values: CDR1 KGHSY, CDR2 FQNENV. Trimming stripped 4 bases from V and 5 bases from J, with 5 bases between.

CDR3 amino acids: CASSPGQGFNYGYTF. In DNA form, the CDR3 reads TGTGCCAGCAGCCCCGGACAGGGATTCAACTATGGCTACACCTTC. The genes are TRBV27 and TRBJ1-2; 8 bases are shared with TRBD1. Germline trimming cut 6 bases from V and 2 bases from J; bases unmatched to any gene: 8. Germline assignment: CDR1 MNHEY and CDR2 SMNVEV (reference sequence). CDR3 length: 15 residues.

The CDR3 reads CASSRTGEGSPLHF. Here the CDR3 DNA reads TGTGCCAGCAGCAGGACAGGGGAGGGTTCACCCCTCCACTTT. J is TRBJ1-6 and V is TRBV2; 9 bases map to TRBD1. Germline CDR1 reads SNHLY; CDR2 reads FYNNEI. V lost 6 bases, J lost 9 bases, and 6 bases stayed unmatched. The CDR3 is 14 residues long.

The CDR3 region has the DNA TGTGCCACCAGCAGAGATCCAGGGATGCAGCCCCAGCATTTT. This encodes CATSRDPGMQPQHF. The V gene is TRBV15, the J gene TRBJ1-5; possibly TRBD1 for D (5 bases). Germline-derived CDR1 and CDR2 are LNHNV and YYDKDF (reference sequence). The CDR3 is 14 residues long. Between the trimmed V and J ends, which lost 0 bases and 7 bases, there was a span of 10 bases.

This chain links TRBV7-2 with TRBJ2-5; TRBD2 matches 9 bases. The trim removed 4 bases at V and 5 bases at J, leaving 11 bases unmatched. The length of the CDR3 is 16 residues. Germline CDR1 is SGHTA and CDR2 is FQGNSA. In DNA, the CDR3 is TGTGCCAGCAGCTCCCGGCGGGGGGGGAGGCTGGAGACCCAGTACTTC. Translating it yields CASSSRRGGRLETQYF.

The chain carries TRBV5-4 and TRBJ2-5; TRBD1 agrees at 9 bases. The DNA end favors TRBJ2-7, so the J call may be wrong. This CDR3 contains 15 residues. CDR1 and CDR2 (germline): SGHNT, YYREEE (reference sequence). The CDR3 DNA sequence: TGTGCCAGCAGCGAAGGGACAGGGTCCGCCTACGAGCAGTACTTC. Protein product: CASSEGTGSAYEQYF.

As concerns this clone: An end of the junction does not agree with germline; a read error may underlie this. The chain has TRBV30 and TRBJ2-6; D may correspond to TRBD1 or TRBD2 (5 bases each). Per germline, CDR1 GTSNPN and CDR2 SVGIG (reference sequence). CDR3 length: 15 residues. CDR3 DNA sequence: TGTGCCGGGAGTGTAAGGGGCTCTGGGGCCAACGTCCTGACTTTC. Its translation: CAGSVRGSGANVLTF.

The V call is TRBV25-1, the J call TRBJ2-1, with D perhaps TRBD1 (5 bases). The CDR3 covers 14 residues. The V and J ends lost 4 bases and 1 base respectively, with 8 bases between them. Germline loops: CDR1 MGHDK, CDR2 SYGVNS. The CDR3 sequence: CASSAGLSYNEQFF. The DNA for the CDR3 is TGTGCCAGCAGTGCAGGGTTATCCTACAATGAGCAGTTCTTC.

The rearrangement uses TRBV6-1 and TRBJ2-2; possible D gene TRBD2, 7 bases. Germline V gene lookup returns CDR1 MNHNS and CDR2 SASEGT. This CDR3 spans 16 amino acids. V lost 1 base to trimming and J lost 6 bases, with 15 bases between them. CDR3 DNA: TGTGCCAGCAGTGAAGATATAAGGGGGAGGGCCGGGGAGCTGTTTTTT. This sequence encodes CASSEDIRGRAGELFF.

This chain connects TRBV5-1 to TRBJ2-7, with 8 bases aligning to TRBD1. V gave up 5 bases and J gave up 0 bases; unmatched junction bases: 10. This CDR3 has 16 residues. CDR1 SGHRS and CDR2 YFSETQ come from the germline V gene. The CDR3 loop reads CASRDREDWGSYEQYF. CDR3 DNA sequence: TGCGCCAGCAGGGACAGGGAGGACTGGGGCTCCTACGAGCAGTACTTC.

This chain links TRBV4-2 with TRBJ1-2, with D perhaps matching TRBD1 (5 bases). Trimming left V 1 base short and J 3 bases short, with 12 bases between. CDR3 length: 15 amino acids. CDR1 LGHNA and CDR2 YNFKEQ come from the germline V gene. For the CDR3, the DNA is TGTGCCAGCAGCCAAGCAGGGCTGGATGACTATGGCTACACCTTC. Translation gives CASSQAGLDDYGYTF.

The CDR3 loop is CASSSPLSGGTDTQYF. CDR3 nucleotide sequence: TGTGCCAGCAGCTCGCCCCTTAGCGGGGGCACAGATACGCAGTATTTT. The chain links TRBV11-2 to TRBJ2-3; 8 bases map to TRBD2. The CDR3 contains 16 residues. V lost 4 bases, J lost 1 base, and 7 bases stayed unmatched. CDR1 is SGHAT, CDR2 FQNNGV, per germline.

The rearrangement uses TRBV14 and TRBJ1-2; D might be TRBD1 (6 bases). Germline V gene sequence: CDR1 SGHDN, CDR2 FVKESK. V dropped 4 bases and J dropped 5 bases, with 17 bases sitting between them. The length of the CDR3 is 15 residues. CDR3 DNA sequence: TGTGCCAGCAGCCTGGGGCAGGGGAAGGGGTATGGCTACACCTTC. Its translation: CASSLGQGKGYGYTF.

The chain uses TRBV6-1 and TRBJ1-5; D possibly corresponds to TRBD1 (6 bases). CDR3 length: 15 residues. The V gene lost 5 bases and the J gene lost 6 bases, with 17 bases spanning the gap. The germline V gene has CDR1 MNHNS and CDR2 SASEGT. CDR3: CASSTGPGWGQPQHF. The CDR3 DNA reads as TGTGCCAGCAGTACAGGGCCTGGGTGGGGTCAGCCCCAGCATTTT.

The chain has TRBV5-4 and TRBJ1-2; TRBD1 agrees at 10 bases. The CDR3 is 16 amino acids. The trim removed 6 bases at V and 2 bases at J, leaving 10 bases unmatched. CDR1 and CDR2 (germline): SGHNT, YYREEE (reference sequence). The DNA of the CDR3 is TGTGCCAGCACCGAAGGACAGGGGGATTTAAACTATGGCTACACCTTC. This codes for CASTEGQGDLNYGYTF. Using reference TRBV5-4 and TRBJ1-2 for the parts outside the CDR3, the full variable domain is ETGVTQSPTHLIKTRGQQVTLRCSSQSGHNTVSWYQQALGQGPQFIFQYYREEENGRGNFPPRFSGLQFPNYSSELNVNALELDDSALYLCASTEGQGDLNYGYTFGSGTRLTVV.

V is TRBV15 and J is TRBJ2-5; D might be TRBD1 (5 bases). The DNA end is more similar to TRBJ2-7, so the J call may be wrong. Per germline, CDR1 LNHNV and CDR2 YYDKDF (reference sequence). The CDR3 runs to 14 residues. Written as DNA, the CDR3 is TGTGCCACCAGAGTGGCTGGGGCCTCCTACGAGCAGTACTTC. Its translation: CATRVAGASYEQYF.

The rearrangement joins TRBV7-2 to TRBJ1-5; D gene uncertain. The CDR3 consists of 13 residues. Germline V lookup: CDR1 SGHTA, CDR2 FQGNSA. V shed 3 bases and J shed 5 bases, with 8 bases lying between them. The CDR3 sequence: CASSFFTDQPQHF. CDR3 DNA sequence: TGTGCCAGCAGCTTTTTTACGGATCAGCCCCAGCATTTT.

The V call is TRBV10-3, the J call TRBJ2-7, with D maybe TRBD1 (7 bases). The CDR3 totals 15 residues. V was clipped by 6 bases and J by 5 bases, with 20 bases between them. Germline V gives CDR1 ENHRY, CDR2 SYGVKD. The DNA of the CDR3 is TGTGCCATCAGCCGCGGGACAGTTCGTTTCGACGAGCAGTACTTC. Translated: CAISRGTVRFDEQYF.

This chain links TRBV7-8 with TRBJ1-5; D is unclear. With 1 base removed from V and 3 bases from J, the gap between germline ends came to 13 bases. This CDR3 contains 16 residues. The germline CDR1 and CDR2 sequences are SGHVS and FQNEAQ. CDR3 coding DNA: TGTGCCAGCAGCTTAGGTCCAGGAATGATCAATCAGCCCCAGCATTTT. Translating gives CASSLGPGMINQPQHF.